This T cell receptor (beta chain) was identified during a study of response to subunit inactivated influenza vaccine. General study findings and limits: Each seasonal influenza vaccination recruits few new T cells, the authors suggested.

TCRdb analysed the RT-PCR reads with MiXCR anew, one entry per CDR3 protein. The sample contains more than 250,000 distinct CDR3 sequences, around a fifth of which appear only once. The CDR3 has 15 amino acids. Trimming stripped 0 bases from V and 6 bases from J, with 10 bases between. The V gene's germline CDR1 is SGHKS and CDR2 YYEKEE (reference sequence). Comment on this clonotype: The antigen remains undetermined.

The chain is built from TRBV5-5 and TRBJ1-6; D is unclear. The clonotype was recovered from a man in his fifties or sixties who received an inactivated influenza vaccine. Material: PBMCs from blood, obtained about 20 months after vaccination. CDR3 residues: CASSLAAGRNSPLHF. Written as DNA, the CDR3 is TGTGCCAGCAGCTTGGCTGCGGGTCGTAATTCACCCCTCCACTTT.